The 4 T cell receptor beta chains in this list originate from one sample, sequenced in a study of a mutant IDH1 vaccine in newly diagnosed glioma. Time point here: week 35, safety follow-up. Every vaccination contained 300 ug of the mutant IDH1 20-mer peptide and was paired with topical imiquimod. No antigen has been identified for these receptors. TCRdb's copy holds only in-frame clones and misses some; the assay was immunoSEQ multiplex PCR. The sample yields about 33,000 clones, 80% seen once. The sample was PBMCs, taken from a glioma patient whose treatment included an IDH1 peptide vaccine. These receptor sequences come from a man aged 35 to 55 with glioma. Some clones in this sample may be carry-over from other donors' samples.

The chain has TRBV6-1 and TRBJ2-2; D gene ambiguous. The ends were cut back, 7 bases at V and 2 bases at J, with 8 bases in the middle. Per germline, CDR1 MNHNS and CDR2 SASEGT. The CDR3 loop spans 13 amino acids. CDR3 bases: TGTGCCAGCACCCGACTCAACACCGGGGAGCTGTTTTTT. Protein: CASTRLNTGELFF.

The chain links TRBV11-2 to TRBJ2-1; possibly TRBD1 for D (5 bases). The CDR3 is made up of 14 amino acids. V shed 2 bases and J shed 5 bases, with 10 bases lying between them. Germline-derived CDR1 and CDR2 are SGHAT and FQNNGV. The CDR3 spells CASSLNWGHNEQFF. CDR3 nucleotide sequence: TGTGCCAGCAGCTTAAACTGGGGCCACAATGAGCAGTTCTTC. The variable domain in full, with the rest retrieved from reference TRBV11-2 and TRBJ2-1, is EAGVAQSPRYKIIEKRQSVAFWCNPISGHATLYWYQQILGQGPKLLIQFQNNGVVDDSQLPKDRFSAERLKGVDSTLKIQPAKLEDSAVYLCASSLNWGHNEQFFGPGTRLTVL.

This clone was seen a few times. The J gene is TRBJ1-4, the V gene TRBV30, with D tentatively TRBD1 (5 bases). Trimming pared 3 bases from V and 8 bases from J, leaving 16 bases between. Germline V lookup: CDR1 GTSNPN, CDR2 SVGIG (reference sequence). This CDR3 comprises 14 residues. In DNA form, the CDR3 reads TGTGCCTGGAGCGATTGGCAGGGAGGAGAAAAACTGTTTTTT. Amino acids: CAWSDWQGGEKLFF.

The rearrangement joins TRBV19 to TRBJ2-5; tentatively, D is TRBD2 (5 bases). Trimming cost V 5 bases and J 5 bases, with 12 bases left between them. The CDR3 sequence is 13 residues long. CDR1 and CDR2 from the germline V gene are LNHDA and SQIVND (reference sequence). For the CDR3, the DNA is TGTGCCAGTAGTCTCTCTCCGGGGGAGACCCAGTACTTC. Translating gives CASSLSPGETQYF.